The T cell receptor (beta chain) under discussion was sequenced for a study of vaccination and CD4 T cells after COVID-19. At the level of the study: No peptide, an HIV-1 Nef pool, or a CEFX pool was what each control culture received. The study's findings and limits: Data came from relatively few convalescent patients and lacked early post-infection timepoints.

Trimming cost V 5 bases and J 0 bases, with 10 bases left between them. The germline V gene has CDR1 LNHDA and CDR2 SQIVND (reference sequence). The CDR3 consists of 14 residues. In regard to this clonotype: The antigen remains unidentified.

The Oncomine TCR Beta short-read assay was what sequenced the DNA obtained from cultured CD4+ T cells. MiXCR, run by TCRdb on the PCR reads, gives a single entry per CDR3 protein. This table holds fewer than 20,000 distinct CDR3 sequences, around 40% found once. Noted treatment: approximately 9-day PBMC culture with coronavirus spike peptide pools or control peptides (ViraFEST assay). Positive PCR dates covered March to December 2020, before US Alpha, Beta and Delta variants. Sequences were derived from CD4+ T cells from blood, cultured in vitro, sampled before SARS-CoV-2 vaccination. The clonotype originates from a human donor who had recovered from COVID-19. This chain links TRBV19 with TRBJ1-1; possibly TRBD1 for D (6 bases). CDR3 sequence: CASSLQGLNTEAFF. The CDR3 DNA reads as TGTGCCAGTAGTTTGCAGGGGCTGAACACTGAAGCTTTCTTT.